Ten or more counts support the clone carrying this T cell receptor beta chain. Its matching antigen is unknown. The data stem from a study of human T cells and chemical hapten exposure. General study points: Against controls, expanded TCRs gave rise to significantly more large CDR3 similarity clusters. The study found that DPC sensitization did not change TCRs above 1 in 1000 frequency.

Sample time point: patch test 1, 2 weeks after DPC sensitization. Treatment defined: therapeutic diphenylcyclopropenone sensitization with weekly scalp DPC. Blood was drawn before each patch test was applied. Alopecia patients between 18 and 70 years old and suitable for DPC were used as donors. TCRdb re-derived calls from the RACE reads in MiXCR, one entry per CDR3 protein. In the table there are approximately 80,000 distinct CDR3 sequences, around 10% of which are singletons. The ends lost 7 bases at V and 0 bases at J; junction bases unmatched: 7. Germline assignment: CDR1 SGHVS and CDR2 FNYEAQ. The CDR3 length is 17 residues.

The chain carries TRBV7-6 and TRBJ2-2; 11 nucleotides align to TRBD2. Sequencing used whole blood, obtained in connection with sensitization to the hapten diphenylcyclopropenone (DPC). The clonotype originates from a woman between 45 and 65 years old with alopecia areata. Some clones in this sample may be carry-over from other donors' samples. This CDR3 is CASTTLAGGANTGELFF. CDR3 DNA sequence: TGTGCCAGCACGACGCTAGCGGGGGGCGCGAACACCGGGGAGCTGTTTTTT.